Listed below are T cell receptor beta chains from one sample, sequenced in a study of cytomegalovirus exposure and HLA in healthy donors. The repertoire was sequenced with immunoSEQ multiplex PCR; TCRdb's copy has only in-frame clones and lacks some. The sample records 190,000 or so clones, around 83% being singletons. The sample comprised PBMCs. The receptors were sampled from a woman in her 30s in good health and CMV-seropositive. Each CDR3 is given with its conserved first and last residue. A D gene is named only where the DNA matches it firmly. For some rows the clone size is stated as once, few or many, or as a class when expanded; others skip it.

J gene | V gene | D gene | clone size | CDR3 protein | CDR3 DNA
TRBJ1-1 | TRBV5-1 | TRBD1 | NA | CASSLAGGQGVSNTEAFF | TGCGCCAGCAGCTTGGCCGGGGGACAGGGGGTATCGAACACTGAAGCTTTCTTT
TRBJ2-3 | TRBV6-5 | NA | NA | CASRRRETGTDTQYF | TGTGCCAGCAGAAGGAGGGAAACGGGCACAGATACGCAGTATTTT
TRBJ2-2 | TRBV15 | TRBD1 | NA | CATSSSRQGISYTGELFF | TGTGCCACCAGCAGTTCCCGACAGGGGATTTCCTACACCGGGGAGCTGTTTTTT
TRBJ2-1 | TRBV2 | TRBD1 | once | CAAGGDRGYGEQFF | TGTGCCGCCGGGGGGGACAGGGGCTACGGTGAGCAGTTCTTC
TRBJ2-5 | TRBV2 | NA | NA | CASSERQETQYF | TGTGCCAGCAGCGAAAGACAGGAGACCCAGTACTTC
TRBJ1-2 | TRBV19 | NA | NA | CASSIRTGGYTF | TGTGCCAGTAGTATACGGACTGGGGGCTACACCTTC
TRBJ2-7 | TRBV6-1 | TRBD2 | NA | CASSFPGLAGYEQYF | TGTGCCAGCAGCTTCCCGGGACTAGCGGGCTACGAGCAGTACTTC
TRBJ2-1 | TRBV2 | TRBD1 | NA | CASIRDRDNNEQFF | TGTGCCAGCATTCGCGACAGGGACAACAATGAGCAGTTCTTC
TRBJ2-7 | TRBV27 | TRBD1 | NA | CASSYGQGPYEQYF | TGTGCCAGCAGTTACGGACAGGGCCCTTACGAGCAGTACTTC
TRBJ1-1 | TRBV28 | NA | NA | CASSRADTVNTEAFF | TGTGCCAGCAGTCGCGCAGACACCGTGAACACTGAAGCTTTCTTT
TRBJ1-2 | TRBV14 | TRBD1 | NA | CASSQAGQVIEGYTF | TGTGCCAGCAGCCAAGCCGGACAGGTGATAGAGGGCTACACCTTC
TRBJ1-1 | TRBV7-8 | NA | NA | CASSPATGRNTEAFF | TGTGCCAGCAGTCCCGCTACAGGGAGGAACACTGAAGCTTTCTTT
TRBJ2-7 | TRBV7-8 | TRBD2 | NA | CASSPLAGGIYEQYF | TGTGCCAGCAGCCCCCTAGCGGGAGGCATCTACGAGCAGTACTTC
TRBJ1-5 | TRBV6-1 | NA | few | CASTREWQQPQHF | TGTGCCAGCACCAGGGAATGGCAACAGCCCCAGCATTTT
TRBJ2-7 | TRBV19 | NA | NA | CASSPPGGKGDYEQYF | TGTGCCAGTAGCCCCCCTGGGGGGAAAGGGGACTACGAGCAGTACTTC
TRBJ1-1 | TRBV29-1 | NA | NA | CSVRGPSNTEAFF | TGCAGCGTCAGGGGTCCGAGTAACACTGAAGCTTTCTTT
TRBJ2-7 | TRBV2 | NA | NA | CASSVTAYEQYF | TGTGCCAGCAGTGTGACAGCCTACGAGCAGTACTTC
TRBJ2-1 | TRBV19 | NA | NA | CASNSGTSWEEQFF | TGTGCCAGTAATTCCGGGACTTCTTGGGAGGAGCAGTTCTTC
TRBJ2-1 | TRBV5-4 | TRBD2 | NA | CASRMLSTSGRAEQFF | TGTGCCAGCAGAATGCTTAGTACTAGCGGGAGGGCTGAGCAGTTCTTC
TRBJ1-1 | TRBV29-1 | NA | NA | CSVEAAEAFF | TGCAGCGTTGAAGCAGCTGAAGCTTTCTTT
TRBJ2-2 | TRBV7-6 | NA | NA | CASSLYGVGNTGELFF | TGTGCCAGCAGCTTATACGGAGTGGGGAACACCGGGGAGCTGTTTTTT
TRBJ2-1 | TRBV6-5 | NA | NA | CASSYTRGSYNEQFF | TGTGCCAGCAGTTACACCAGGGGTTCCTACAATGAGCAGTTCTTC
TRBJ1-2 | TRBV25-1 | NA | few | CASSEVGYTF | TGTGCCAGCAGTGAAGTAGGCTACACCTTC
TRBJ1-5 | TRBV19 | NA | NA | CASIGTFFRGNQPQHF | TGTGCCAGTATAGGGACATTTTTTCGCGGCAATCAGCCCCAGCATTTT
TRBJ2-1 | TRBV9 | NA | NA | CASSPSPGSYNEQFF | TGTGCCAGCAGCCCCAGCCCGGGATCCTACAATGAGCAGTTCTTC
TRBJ2-1 | TRBV6-5 | NA | NA | CASSYISGPQFF | TGTGCCAGCAGTTACATAAGCGGCCCGCAGTTCTTC
TRBJ2-7 | TRBV5-6 | TRBD1 | NA | CASSVRGLEDEQYF | TGTGCCAGCAGCGTGAGGGGGCTTGAGGACGAGCAGTACTTC
TRBJ2-5 | TRBV29-1 | NA | NA | CSVGESGTQETQYF | TGCAGCGTTGGGGAGTCGGGTACGCAAGAGACCCAGTACTTC
TRBJ1-1 | TRBV18 | TRBD1 | few | CASSPDRVVATEAFF | TGTGCCAGCTCCCCGGACAGGGTTGTAGCCACTGAAGCTTTCTTT
TRBJ2-2 | TRBV4-1 | TRBD2 | few | CASSQGLAGVGTGELFF | TGCGCCAGCAGCCAAGGACTAGCGGGAGTTGGCACCGGGGAGCTGTTTTTT
TRBJ2-7 | TRBV4-1 | NA | few | CASSQWLHRGEQYF | TGCGCCAGCAGCCAATGGCTGCATCGCGGCGAGCAGTACTTC
TRBJ1-1 | TRBV7-6 | TRBD1 | NA | CASSLSGTGEAFF | TGTGCCAGCAGCTTATCCGGGACAGGAGAAGCTTTCTTT
TRBJ2-7 | TRBV14 | TRBD1 | NA | CASSQDPRGIYEQYF | TGTGCCAGCAGCCAAGACCCCAGGGGGATCTACGAGCAGTACTTC
TRBJ2-7 | TRBV6-5 | NA | NA | CASSYGRGYEQYF | TGTGCCAGCAGTTACGGCAGGGGCTACGAGCAGTACTTC
TRBJ2-7 | TRBV19 | TRBD2 | once | CASRVTSGTYEQYF | TGTGCCAGTAGGGTAACTAGCGGGACCTACGAGCAGTACTTC
TRBJ2-7 | TRBV7-2 | TRBD2 | NA | CASSKLLAGHEQYF | TGTGCCAGCAGCAAGCTACTAGCGGGCCACGAGCAGTACTTC
TRBJ2-7 | TRBV18 | NA | NA | CASSPSTGAREQYF | TGTGCCAGCTCACCATCCACTGGGGCTAGGGAGCAGTACTTC
TRBJ2-3 | TRBV15 | TRBD1 | NA | CATSREGQGPTDTQYF | TGTGCCACCAGCAGAGAAGGACAGGGTCCCACAGATACGCAGTATTTT
TRBJ1-5 | TRBV19 | TRBD1 | NA | CASSWTGRDSNQPQHF | TGTGCCAGTAGTTGGACAGGGAGGGATAGCAATCAGCCCCAGCATTTT
TRBJ1-2 | TRBV29-1 | TRBD1 | few | CSVVPRDSVYGYTF | TGCAGCGTTGTTCCTAGGGACAGCGTCTATGGCTACACCTTC
TRBJ1-4 | TRBV25-1 | NA | NA | CASSELLGTEKLFF | TGTGCCAGCAGTGAATTGTTGGGCACTGAAAAACTGTTTTTT
TRBJ2-1 | TRBV27 | TRBD2 | NA | CASRASGTYNEQFF | TGTGCCAGCAGGGCTAGCGGGACTTACAATGAGCAGTTCTTC
TRBJ1-1 | TRBV29-1 | TRBD1 | NA | CRAGVAGGTEAFF | TGCAGGGCTGGGGTAGCAGGGGGCACTGAAGCTTTCTTT
TRBJ2-1 | TRBV2 | NA | NA | CASSDSVREQFF | TGTGCCAGCAGCGACTCCGTCCGTGAGCAGTTCTTC
TRBJ2-1 | TRBV5-1 | TRBD2 | NA | CASSLRLAGELGNEQFF | TGCGCCAGCAGCTTGCGACTAGCGGGAGAATTGGGGAATGAGCAGTTCTTC
TRBJ1-2 | TRBV28 | TRBD1 | once | CASSLFPSGTVYGYTF | TGTGCCAGCAGTTTGTTCCCCTCCGGGACAGTCTATGGCTACACCTTC
TRBJ2-1 | TRBV6-1 | TRBD2 | NA | CASTRGTSGYNEQFF | TGTGCCAGCACCCGAGGGACTAGCGGCTACAATGAGCAGTTCTTC
TRBJ2-7 | TRBV18 | NA | NA | CASSPGQYEQYF | TGTGCCAGCTCCCCCGGACAGTACGAGCAGTACTTC
TRBJ2-1 | TRBV5-1 | TRBD2 | NA | CASSLRFGGNSGRDHEQFF | TGCGCCAGCAGCTTGAGGTTCGGGGGGAATAGCGGGAGGGATCATGAGCAGTTCTTC
TRBJ1-1 | TRBV15 | NA | NA | CATSRFPTGNTEAFF | TGTGCCACCAGCAGGTTTCCGACGGGGAACACTGAAGCTTTCTTT
TRBJ2-2 | TRBV25-1 | NA | NA | CASSSYGGGELFF | TGTGCCAGCAGCTCATACGGGGGCGGGGAGCTGTTTTTT
TRBJ1-1 | TRBV6-1 | NA | NA | CASSRGQMNTEAFF | TGTGCCAGCAGTCGGGGTCAAATGAACACTGAAGCTTTCTTT
TRBJ2-3 | TRBV2 | NA | NA | CASSQLGEDTDTQYF | TGTGCCAGCAGTCAACTCGGGGAAGACACAGATACGCAGTATTTT
TRBJ2-1 | TRBV7-2 | NA | NA | CASSPPGSYNEQFF | TGTGCCAGCAGCCCACCCGGCTCCTACAATGAGCAGTTCTTC
TRBJ2-1 | TRBV5-5 | TRBD2 | once | CASNQLAGGRSEQFF | TGTGCCAGCAACCAACTAGCGGGGGGCCGAAGTGAGCAGTTCTTC
TRBJ2-3 | TRBV5-1 | NA | NA | CASRIAGTDTQYF | TGCGCCAGCCGAATAGCTGGGACAGATACGCAGTATTTT
TRBJ2-5 | TRBV2 | TRBD2 | NA | CASSKSSGQETQYF | TGTGCCAGCAGCAAATCTAGCGGACAAGAGACCCAGTACTTC
TRBJ2-7 | TRBV7-9 | TRBD2 | NA | CASSLDGWASGSYEQYF | TGTGCCAGCAGCTTAGATGGATGGGCTAGCGGGAGCTACGAGCAGTACTTC
TRBJ2-7 | TRBV2 | TRBD2 | NA | CASSPRLAGSYEQYF | TGTGCCAGCAGCCCAAGACTAGCGGGATCCTACGAGCAGTACTTC